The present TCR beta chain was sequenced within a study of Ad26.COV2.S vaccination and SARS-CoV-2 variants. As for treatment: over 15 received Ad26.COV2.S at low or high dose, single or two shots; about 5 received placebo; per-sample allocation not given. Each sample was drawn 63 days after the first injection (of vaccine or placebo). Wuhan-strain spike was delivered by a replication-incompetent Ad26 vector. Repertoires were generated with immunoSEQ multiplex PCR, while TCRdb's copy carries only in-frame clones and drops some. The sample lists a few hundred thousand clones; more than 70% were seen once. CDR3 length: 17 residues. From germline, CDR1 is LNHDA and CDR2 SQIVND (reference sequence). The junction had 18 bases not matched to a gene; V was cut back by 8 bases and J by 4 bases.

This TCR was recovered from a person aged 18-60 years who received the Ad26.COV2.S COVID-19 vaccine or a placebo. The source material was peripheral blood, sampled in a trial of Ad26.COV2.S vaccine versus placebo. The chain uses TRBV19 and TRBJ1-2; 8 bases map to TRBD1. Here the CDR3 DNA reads TGTGCCAGTGTCGACGGACAGGGAGGTCCGCTGCTCTATGGCTACACCTTC. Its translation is CASVDGQGGPLLYGYTF.